Below, 30 T cell receptor beta chains from the same sample are listed, as sequenced in a study of post-analysis software for immune sequencing data. General observations from the study: About 5 TRBV segments occurring more often in patients than controls included TRBV5-6, TRBV5-1 and TRBV20-1.

cDNA libraries for TCR beta contained unique molecular identifiers. Via MiXCR, TCRdb re-called the PCR reads, giving one row per CDR3 protein. The sample lists 750,000 to 950,000 distinct CDR3 sequences; about 53% were seen once. These TCRs' antigens remain unknown. Sequences were obtained from blood. The receptors were gathered from a girl aged 5-17 years with multiple sclerosis.

The sample holds a few counts of this clonotype. The chain joins TRBV10-3 to TRBJ2-6, with D perhaps TRBD1 (5 bases). V was shortened by 11 bases and J by 0 bases, with 11 bases between the two germline ends. This CDR3 has 14 amino acids. Germline CDR1 and CDR2: ENHRY and SYGVKD. The CDR3 spells CAASGYSGANVLTF. In DNA form, the CDR3 reads TGTGCCGCCTCAGGGTACTCTGGGGCCAACGTCCTGACTTTC.

In this sample, this clonotype turned up many times. CDR3 DNA: TGTGCCAGCAGTAGGGACAGCAACACTGAAGCTTTCTTT. It codes for CASSRDSNTEAFF. J is TRBJ1-1 and V is TRBV6-4; 7 bases align to TRBD1. CDR1 is MRHNA, CDR2 SNTAGT, per germline. The CDR3 spans 13 residues. V shed 5 bases and J 2 bases; nucleotides not matched to a gene: 2.

The CDR3, as DNA: TGTGCCAGCAGTGATAACACCCACACTGAAGCTTTCTTT. This gives the protein CASSDNTHTEAFF. The rearrangement joins TRBV25-1 to TRBJ1-1; D unresolved. CDR1 is MGHDK, CDR2 SYGVNS, per germline. V was cut by 3 bases and J by 3 bases, with 8 bases left in between. This CDR3 contains 13 residues. Based on the CDR3 plus reference TRBV25-1 and TRBJ1-1, the full variable domain is EADIYQTPRYLVIGTGKKITLECSQTMGHDKMYWYQQDPGMELHLIHYSYGVNSTEKGDLSSESTVSRIRTEHFPLTLESARPSHTSQYLCASSDNTHTEAFFGQGTRLTVV.

The CDR3 DNA reads as TGTGCCAGCAGCCAAGGGCAGCTGAGCCCCTACGAGCAGTACTTC. Translation gives CASSQGQLSPYEQYF. The gene calls are TRBV3-1 and TRBJ2-7; D gene unclear. The germline V gene encodes CDR1 LGHDT and CDR2 YNNKEL (reference sequence). Trimming pared 1 base from V and 2 bases from J, leaving 12 bases between. The length of the CDR3 is 15 residues.

The chain joins TRBV9 to TRBJ2-1; D ambiguous. The CDR3 has 15 amino acids. The V gene lost 0 bases and the J gene lost 1 base, with 8 bases spanning the gap. CDR1 is SGDLS, CDR2 YYNGEE, per germline. This CDR3 reads CASSVGRNSYNEQFF. The CDR3 coding sequence is TGTGCCAGCAGCGTAGGAAGAAATTCCTACAATGAGCAGTTCTTC.

The chain combines TRBV20-1 with TRBJ2-7; 7 nucleotides agree with TRBD2. The CDR3 is 15 residues long. CDR1 is DFQATT and CDR2 is SNEGSKA in the germline V gene (reference sequence). V gave up 3 bases and J gave up 1 base; unmatched junction bases: 9. CDR3 in amino acids: CSASDGREPSYEQYF. The CDR3 DNA sequence: TGCAGTGCTAGCGATGGGCGGGAGCCGTCCTACGAGCAGTACTTC.

CDR3 region: CASTPKGRGLAGAPHNEQFF. CDR3 bases: TGTGCCAGCACCCCAAAGGGCAGGGGACTAGCGGGAGCCCCCCACAATGAGCAGTTCTTC. This chain uses TRBV7-2 with TRBJ2-1; TRBD2 matches at 14 bases. The CDR3 sequence is 20 residues long. Germline assignment: CDR1 SGHTA and CDR2 FQGNSA. With 7 bases clipped from V and 5 bases from J, the junction kept 19 bases outside the gene matches.

This clonotype was counted a few times. The rearrangement links TRBV3-1 to TRBJ2-3; D might be TRBD1 or TRBD2, each matching 5 bases. The CDR3 is made up of 15 amino acids. CDR1 is LGHDT and CDR2 is YNNKEL in the germline V gene (reference sequence). The V gene lost 2 bases and the J gene lost 0 bases, with 9 bases spanning the gap. DNA of the CDR3: TGTGCCAGCAGCCAACCGGGGCCTAGCACAGATACGCAGTATTTT. Residues: CASSQPGPSTDTQYF.

The rearrangement links TRBV7-9 to TRBJ2-7; the match to TRBD1 covers 9 bases. The end of the DNA is better explained by TRBJ2-5, so the J call may be wrong. Per the germline V gene, CDR1 is SEHNR and CDR2 is FQNEAQ (reference sequence). CDR3 length: 15 amino acids. CDR3 in DNA: TGTGCCAGCAGCTTAGGGGACAGGGATAGAGAGACCCAGTACTTC. Translating gives CASSLGDRDRETQYF.

The CDR3 sequence: CSATPGTSGSFDTQYF. The DNA of the CDR3 is TGCAGTGCTACTCCCGGGACTAGCGGGAGTTTTGATACGCAGTATTTT. The genes are TRBV20-1 and TRBJ2-3, with 14 bases fitting TRBD2. The trim removed 4 bases at V and 6 bases at J, leaving 9 bases unmatched. CDR3 length: 16 amino acids. Germline values: CDR1 DFQATT, CDR2 SNEGSKA (reference sequence).

V is TRBV18 and J is TRBJ1-5, with D possibly being TRBD1 (5 bases). Trimming shortened V by 2 bases and J by 6 bases, and 17 bases separated the two germline ends. Germline CDR1 KGHSH, CDR2 LQKENI. The CDR3 sequence is 16 residues long. The CDR3 DNA reads as TGTGCCAGCTCACCAAACACCGGGGGGAACGGTCAGCCCCAGCATTTT. This translates into CASSPNTGGNGQPQHF. Full variable domain (missing parts from reference TRBV18 and TRBJ1-5): NAGVMQNPRHLVRRRGQEARLRCSPMKGHSHVYWYRQLPEEGLKFMVYLQKENIIDESGMPKERFSAEFPKEGPSILRIQQVVRGDSAAYFCASSPNTGGNGQPQHFGDGTRLSIL.

A few counts support this clonotype. This rearrangement joins TRBV6-6 to TRBJ2-3, with a weak D call TRBD1 (6 bases). Germline assignment: CDR1 MNHNY and CDR2 SVGAGI (reference sequence). The V gene lost 10 bases and the J gene lost 4 bases, with 12 bases spanning the gap. This CDR3 contains 12 residues. The CDR3 region is CAMGASADTQYF. Here the CDR3 DNA reads TGTGCCATGGGGGCTTCAGCAGATACGCAGTATTTT.

There are a few counts of this clonotype. V and J are TRBV28 and TRBJ2-6; D is ambiguous. The CDR3 runs to 14 residues. Germline V gives CDR1 MDHEN, CDR2 SYDVKM. V shed 10 bases and J shed 2 bases, with 12 bases lying between them. CDR3 protein: CATWTVPGANVLTF. The CDR3 DNA reads as TGTGCCACCTGGACGGTTCCTGGGGCCAACGTCCTGACTTTC.

This clonotype was seen a handful of times. CDR3 nucleotides: TGTGCCAGCAGGCCTGACAGGGAAGTCGGCTACACCTTC. It encodes CASRPDREVGYTF. The chain is built from TRBV12-3 or TRBV12-4 and TRBJ1-2; 7 bases are shared with TRBD1. Trimming at V came to 6 bases and at J to 8 bases, leaving 9 bases not matched to a gene. The CDR3 is made up of 13 amino acids.

This clonotype was counted a few times. The chain carries TRBV20-1 and TRBJ1-2, with D possibly TRBD1 on 5 matching bases. Trimming pared 3 bases from V and 7 bases from J, leaving 9 bases between. The CDR3 contains 11 residues. Germline loops: CDR1 DFQATT, CDR2 SNEGSKA (reference sequence). CDR3 loop: CSARGDSGYTF. CDR3 DNA: TGCAGTGCTAGGGGGGACTCTGGCTACACCTTC.

A remark on this clonotype: Germline is not matched at one junction end, which may reflect a read error. The CDR3 DNA reads TGCGCCAGCAGCTTGGTGACTAGCGGAAGGAACAATGCGCAGTTCTTC. This sequence encodes CASSLVTSGRNNAQFF. The chain links TRBV5-1 to TRBJ2-1; 9 bases map to TRBD2. This CDR3 region has 16 residues. Germline V gene sequence: CDR1 SGHRS, CDR2 YFSETQ.

V gene TRBV29-1 combines with J gene TRBJ2-1; TRBD2 aligns across 7 bases. The CDR3 extends over 14 amino acids. Germline V CDR1 and CDR2: SQVTM, ANQGSEA. Trimming removed 3 bases from V and 10 bases from J; junction bases left unmatched: 12. CDR3 in amino acids: CSVDRREGSPEQFF. The CDR3 DNA reads as TGCAGCGTTGACCGGAGGGAGGGGTCGCCCGAGCAGTTCTTC.

The sample holds one count of this clonotype. The chain has TRBV4-1 and TRBJ2-7; the D is unclear. This CDR3 spans 15 amino acids. V lost 0 bases and J 0 bases, leaving 9 bases between the germline ends. Germline-derived CDR1 and CDR2 are MGHRA and YSYEKL. The CDR3 loop is CASSQDKGSSYEQYF. As DNA, the CDR3 is TGCGCCAGCAGCCAAGATAAGGGAAGCTCCTACGAGCAGTACTTC.

This clonotype was detected only a few times. CDR3 DNA: TGTGCCAGTACGGTAGGGTATGGAGCGGGAGCTGAGCAGTTCTTC. The encoded protein is CASTVGYGAGAEQFF. J is TRBJ2-1 and V is TRBV19; 8 bases align to TRBD2. The germline V gene encodes CDR1 LNHDA and CDR2 SQIVND (reference sequence). This CDR3 contains 15 residues. J was trimmed by 9 bases and V by 7 bases; bases with no gene match: 14.

In this sample, this clonotype turned up a few times. The chain has TRBV20-1 and TRBJ2-7, with 7 bases identical to TRBD1. CDR3 size: 13 residues. Trimming at V came to 1 base and at J to 3 bases, leaving 3 bases not matched to a gene. The V gene's germline CDR1 is DFQATT and CDR2 SNEGSKA (reference sequence). The CDR3 DNA follows: TGCAGTGCTAGAGGAGGGGACAGCTACGAGCAGTACTTC. Amino acid sequence: CSARGGDSYEQYF.

This chain connects TRBV21-1 to TRBJ2-1. TRBV21-1 is reported as a pseudogene. This CDR3 spans 16 amino acids. This CDR3 is CVSSKGPDSSYNEQFF. For the CDR3, the DNA is TGTGTCAGCAGCAAAGGACCAGATAGCTCCTACAATGAGCAGTTCTTC.

The chain uses TRBV5-1 and TRBJ2-7, with 8 bases aligning to TRBD2. J was trimmed by 6 bases and V by 4 bases; bases with no gene match: 12. CDR3 length equals 15 residues. Germline V gives CDR1 SGHRS, CDR2 YFSETQ. The CDR3, as DNA: TGCGCCAGCAGCCGGGAACCGACTAGCGCGGGCGAGCAGTACTTC. Residues: CASSREPTSAGEQYF.

The chain carries TRBV20-1 and TRBJ1-2, with D perhaps TRBD1 (6 bases). Deletions cut 0 bases from V and 4 bases from J, with 18 bases between. CDR1 is DFQATT, CDR2 SNEGSKA, per germline (reference sequence). The CDR3 sequence is 16 residues long. This chain's CDR3 is CSARDKFGTPSYGYTF. In DNA, the CDR3 is TGCAGTGCTAGAGACAAATTTGGGACACCTTCCTATGGCTACACCTTC.

The chain combines TRBV28 with TRBJ1-2; D unclear. This CDR3 contains 13 residues. The V gene lost 5 bases and the J gene lost 6 bases, with 13 bases spanning the gap. Germline V gene data show CDR1 as MDHEN and CDR2 as SYDVKM. CDR3 in DNA: TGTGCCAGCAGTCGGTCTCCGGGCGATGGCTACACCTTC. It translates to CASSRSPGDGYTF.

This chain connects TRBV29-1 to TRBJ2-3; maybe TRBD2 (6 bases). The CDR3 spans 15 residues. V shed 6 bases and J shed 2 bases, with 18 bases lying between them. Germline values: CDR1 SQVTM, CDR2 ANQGSEA. The CDR3 loop is CSVADRDSPTDTQYF. CDR3 nucleotide sequence: TGCAGCGTCGCAGACCGGGACTCACCCACAGATACGCAGTATTTT.

This clonotype occurred once. The V and J genes are TRBV7-2 and TRBJ1-2, with TRBD1 identical over 9 bases. Germline V CDR1 and CDR2: SGHTA, FQGNSA. The CDR3 runs 16 residues. J was trimmed by 8 bases and V by 1 base; bases with no gene match: 11. The CDR3 DNA reads as TGTGCCAGCAGCTTAGTCTACCGGGACAGGGTAGGCGGCTACACCTTC. It translates to CASSLVYRDRVGGYTF. The variable domain in full, with the rest retrieved from reference TRBV7-2 and TRBJ1-2, is GAGVSQSPSNKVTEKGKDVELRCDPISGHTALYWYRQSLGQGLEFLIYFQGNSAPDKSGLPSDRFSAERTGGSVSTLTIQRTQQEDSAVYLCASSLVYRDRVGGYTFGSGTRLTVV.

This clonotype was picked up a small number of times. The chain couples TRBV29-1 to TRBJ2-1, with unresolved D. Germline CDR1 and CDR2: SQVTM and ANQGSEA. The CDR3 totals 14 residues. V lost 4 bases, J lost 4 bases, and 14 bases lay in between. CDR3 amino acids: CSVVGVTVYNEQFF. Written as DNA, the CDR3 is TGCAGCGTTGTTGGTGTAACGGTATACAATGAGCAGTTCTTC.

The chain joins TRBV29-1 to TRBJ2-1, with 9 positions matching TRBD2. The J segment lost 9 bases and the V segment lost 7 bases, leaving 16 bases of the junction unmatched. Germline CDR1 SQVTM, CDR2 ANQGSEA. The CDR3 is made up of 15 amino acids. The CDR3 loop is CSAEAPSGGNGEQFF. As DNA, the CDR3 is TGCAGCGCCGAAGCCCCAAGCGGGGGGAACGGTGAGCAGTTCTTC.

The chain combines TRBV20-1 with TRBJ2-7; a possible D gene is TRBD1 (6 bases). Judging by the DNA end, TRBJ2-5 fits better; the J call may be wrong. The germline V gene has CDR1 DFQATT and CDR2 SNEGSKA (reference sequence). This CDR3 is built from 11 residues. The CDR3 coding sequence is TGCAGTGCCACAGGGTTAGAGACCCAGTACTTC. It specifies CSATGLETQYF.

This chain links TRBV6-6 with TRBJ2-5; D is unresolved. Germline CDR1 MNHNY, CDR2 SVGAGI (reference sequence). There are 15 residues in the CDR3. V was shortened by 2 bases and J by 0 bases, with 10 bases between the two germline ends. The CDR3 loop reads CASSYLGGNQETQYF. Here the CDR3 DNA reads TGTGCCAGCAGTTACCTCGGCGGTAACCAAGAGACCCAGTACTTC.